The TCR beta chain described here comes from a study of cytomegalovirus exposure and HLA in healthy donors. The V gene lost 5 bases and the J gene lost 4 bases, with 16 bases spanning the gap. The CDR3 has 15 amino acids. Germline V gene lookup returns CDR1 SGHTA and CDR2 FQGNSA. This clone appeared once. What it binds is unknown. Study-wide findings and caveats: TCR beta chains numbering more than 150 were designated cytomegalovirus-associated.

There were likely unrecorded immune exposures, though donors were nominally healthy when sampled. In the PCR, 60 Vbeta and 13 Jbeta primers were used. TCRdb's copy holds only in-frame clones and misses some; the assay was immunoSEQ multiplex PCR. The profile shows about 200,000 clones, about 77% of them singletons. The sequence was obtained from a woman aged 30 to 39 in good health and CMV-seropositive. Sequences were obtained from PBMCs. The rearrangement joins TRBV7-2 to TRBJ2-3, with D possibly TRBD1 on 6 matching bases. The DNA of the CDR3 is TGTGCCAGCAGCCTCTTGGGCAGGGGCCCAGATACGCAGTATTTT. It translates to CASSLLGRGPDTQYF.